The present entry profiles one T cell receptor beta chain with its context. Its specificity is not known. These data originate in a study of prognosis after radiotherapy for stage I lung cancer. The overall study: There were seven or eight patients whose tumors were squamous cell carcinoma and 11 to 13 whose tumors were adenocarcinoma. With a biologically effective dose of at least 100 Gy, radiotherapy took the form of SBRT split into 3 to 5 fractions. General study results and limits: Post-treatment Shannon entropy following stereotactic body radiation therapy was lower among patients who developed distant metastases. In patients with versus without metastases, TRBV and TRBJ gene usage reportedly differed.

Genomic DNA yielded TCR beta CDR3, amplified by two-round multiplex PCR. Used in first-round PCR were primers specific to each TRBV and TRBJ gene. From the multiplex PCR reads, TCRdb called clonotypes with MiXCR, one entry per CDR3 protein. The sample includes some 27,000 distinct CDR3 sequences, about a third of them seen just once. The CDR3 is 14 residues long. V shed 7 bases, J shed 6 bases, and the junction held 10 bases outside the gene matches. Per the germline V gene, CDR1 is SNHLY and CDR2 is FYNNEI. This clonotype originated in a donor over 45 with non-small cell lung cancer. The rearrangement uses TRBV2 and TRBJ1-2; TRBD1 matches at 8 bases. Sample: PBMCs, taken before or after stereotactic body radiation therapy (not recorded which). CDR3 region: CASTRDRLVHGYTF. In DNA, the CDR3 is TGTGCCAGCACCCGGGACAGGCTTGTCCATGGCTACACCTTC.